The rows below give T cell receptor beta chains drawn from one sample of a study of naive and memory T cell subsets. A single record per CDR3 protein comes from TCRdb applying MiXCR to the UMI-ligation and nested PCR reads. The data contain 120,000 to 150,000 distinct CDR3 sequences, 22% of them singletons. Specimen: naive CD4+ T cells from blood. Receptor source: a human donor in good health. CDR3s include the opening cysteine and the closing phenylalanine or tryptophan. The D gene is left open where the match is weak. Clone size, where shown, is once, few, many, or a class for clones that have expanded.

j_call: TRBJ1-6
d_call: -
clone_size: -
v_call: TRBV20-1
cdr3_nt: TGCAGTGCTAGAGATGGCAGGGTGAATTCACCCCTCCACTTT
cdr3_aa: CSARDGRVNSPLHF

j_call: TRBJ2-5
d_call: -
clone_size: few
v_call: TRBV10-1
cdr3_nt: TGCGCCAGCAACCCCCGGGAGAAACACCAAGAGACCCAGTACTTC
cdr3_aa: CASNPREKHQETQYF

j_call: TRBJ2-7
d_call: TRBD2
clone_size: few
v_call: TRBV7-8
cdr3_nt: TGTGCCAGCAGCTTGATAGCGGGAGGGCCAAGGTACGAGCAGTACTTC
cdr3_aa: CASSLIAGGPRYEQYF

j_call: TRBJ1-5
d_call: -
clone_size: -
v_call: TRBV4-1
cdr3_nt: TGCGCCAGCAGCCAAGAGGGGGGATCCCAGCATTTT
cdr3_aa: CASSQEGGSQHF

j_call: TRBJ2-3
d_call: TRBD1
clone_size: many
v_call: TRBV15
cdr3_nt: TGTGCCACCAGCAGGGCAACAGGGGCAGATACGCAGTATTTT
cdr3_aa: CATSRATGADTQYF

j_call: TRBJ2-7
d_call: TRBD1
clone_size: few
v_call: TRBV9
cdr3_nt: TGTGCCAGCAGCAAGGGGACAGGTCCCTACGAGCAGTACTTC
cdr3_aa: CASSKGTGPYEQYF

j_call: TRBJ2-5
d_call: TRBD2
clone_size: few
v_call: TRBV7-2
cdr3_nt: TGTGCCAGCAGCCTTAGCGGGAGAGGGGGTCGACACCAAGAGACCCAGTACTTC
cdr3_aa: CASSLSGRGGRHQETQYF

j_call: TRBJ2-2
d_call: TRBD1
clone_size: few
v_call: TRBV6-5
cdr3_nt: TGTGCCAGCAGTTCCCTAAAGAGGGGGCTCGCGAACACCGGGGAGCTGTTTTTT
cdr3_aa: CASSSLKRGLANTGELFF

j_call: TRBJ2-5
d_call: -
clone_size: -
v_call: TRBV11-3
cdr3_nt: TGTGCCAGCAGCTCGGGATCTCAAGAGACCCAGTACTTC
cdr3_aa: CASSSGSQETQYF

j_call: TRBJ2-1
d_call: TRBD2
clone_size: few
v_call: TRBV7-9
cdr3_nt: TGTGCCAGCAGCACCGGGACTAGCCTGGGTGAGCAGTTCTTC
cdr3_aa: CASSTGTSLGEQFF

j_call: TRBJ1-6
d_call: TRBD1
clone_size: -
v_call: TRBV6-5
cdr3_nt: TGTGCCAGCACCTCCGGGACAGGGAATTCACCCCTCCACTTT
cdr3_aa: CASTSGTGNSPLHF

j_call: TRBJ2-1
d_call: -
clone_size: -
v_call: TRBV12-3/TRBV12-4
cdr3_nt: TGTGCCAGCAGCCCCACCGGGACGGGCAATGAGCAGTTCTTC
cdr3_aa: CASSPTGTGNEQFF

j_call: TRBJ1-2
d_call: -
clone_size: -
v_call: TRBV6-5
cdr3_nt: TGTGCCAGCAGTCAGTCGTCGTTCTATGGCTACACCTTC
cdr3_aa: CASSQSSFYGYTF

j_call: TRBJ2-3
d_call: TRBD2
clone_size: many
v_call: TRBV7-8
cdr3_nt: TGTGCCAGCACGGGACTAGCGGGAGCAGATACGCAGTATTTT
cdr3_aa: CASTGLAGADTQYF

j_call: TRBJ2-7
d_call: -
clone_size: few
v_call: TRBV6-2/TRBV6-3
cdr3_nt: TGTGCCAGCAGGTTACGCCCCGGGGTAGGCTACGAGCAGTACTTC
cdr3_aa: CASRLRPGVGYEQYF

j_call: TRBJ2-7
d_call: -
clone_size: few
v_call: TRBV29-1
cdr3_nt: TGCAGCGTTGACGAGGGTTACGAGCAGTACTTC
cdr3_aa: CSVDEGYEQYF

j_call: TRBJ2-7
d_call: TRBD1
clone_size: -
v_call: TRBV20-1
cdr3_nt: TGCAGTGCTGCCCGACAGGGTTCCTACGAGCAGTACTTC
cdr3_aa: CSAARQGSYEQYF

j_call: TRBJ1-2
d_call: TRBD1
clone_size: -
v_call: TRBV12-3/TRBV12-4
cdr3_nt: TGTGCCAGCAGACACCACTCCGAAGACAGGGTTGGCTATGGCTACACCTTC
cdr3_aa: CASRHHSEDRVGYGYTF

j_call: TRBJ2-1
d_call: -
clone_size: few
v_call: TRBV7-2
cdr3_nt: TGTGCCAGCAGCTTGGACATCTCCTACAATGAGCAGTTCTTC
cdr3_aa: CASSLDISYNEQFF

j_call: TRBJ1-1
d_call: -
clone_size: few
v_call: TRBV6-2/TRBV6-3
cdr3_nt: TGTGCCAGCAATCCCAGGGCAAACACTGAAGCTTTCTTT
cdr3_aa: CASNPRANTEAFF

j_call: TRBJ2-1
d_call: TRBD2
clone_size: few
v_call: TRBV5-6
cdr3_nt: TGTGCCAGCAGCCATAGCGGGAGCCCCTACAATGAGCAGTTCTTC
cdr3_aa: CASSHSGSPYNEQFF

j_call: TRBJ2-7
d_call: TRBD1
clone_size: -
v_call: TRBV13
cdr3_nt: TGTGCCAGCAGCCCCCGGACAGGGCCCAAGGGGCAGTACTTC
cdr3_aa: CASSPRTGPKGQYF

j_call: TRBJ2-5
d_call: -
clone_size: -
v_call: TRBV5-1
cdr3_nt: TGCGCCAGCAGATATGCGACAGGCTCCCAAGAGACCCAGTACTTC
cdr3_aa: CASRYATGSQETQYF

j_call: TRBJ2-2
d_call: -
clone_size: -
v_call: TRBV6-4
cdr3_nt: TGTGCCAGCAAGTTACACGTGGGCGGGGAGCTGTTTTTT
cdr3_aa: CASKLHVGGELFF

j_call: TRBJ2-1
d_call: -
clone_size: many
v_call: TRBV20-1
cdr3_nt: TGCAGTGCTAGTCCCCCTCCGGGCTCCTACAATGAGCAGTTCTTC
cdr3_aa: CSASPPPGSYNEQFF

j_call: TRBJ2-5
d_call: -
clone_size: few
v_call: TRBV11-2
cdr3_nt: TGTGCCAGCAGCTCACCGGGACCGGGGGAGACCCAGTACTTC
cdr3_aa: CASSSPGPGETQYF

j_call: TRBJ2-1
d_call: TRBD2
clone_size: few
v_call: TRBV12-3/TRBV12-4
cdr3_nt: TGTGCCAGCAGTCTTATCGGACTAGCGGGGGGCAGCAGGAAGCAGTTCTTC
cdr3_aa: CASSLIGLAGGSRKQFF

j_call: TRBJ2-7
d_call: TRBD2
clone_size: -
v_call: TRBV28
cdr3_nt: TGTGCCAGCGGGGGGGTCGCAGTCTACGAGCAGTACTTC
cdr3_aa: CASGGVAVYEQYF

j_call: TRBJ2-7
d_call: -
clone_size: few
v_call: TRBV29-1
cdr3_nt: TGCAGCGTTGTTTCTGGGGGGTCCTACGAGCAGTACTTC
cdr3_aa: CSVVSGGSYEQYF

j_call: TRBJ1-5
d_call: -
clone_size: many
v_call: TRBV19
cdr3_nt: TGTGCCAGCCTACCGCAGGGCGGTCATCAGCCCCAGCATTTT
cdr3_aa: CASLPQGGHQPQHF

j_call: TRBJ2-7
d_call: TRBD1
clone_size: -
v_call: TRBV10-3
cdr3_nt: TGTGCCATCAGTATGACAGGGCAGGGATACTCCTACGAGCAGTACTTC
cdr3_aa: CAISMTGQGYSYEQYF

j_call: TRBJ2-1
d_call: -
clone_size: few
v_call: TRBV6-1
cdr3_nt: TGTGCCAGCAGTGAAGGAGATAGGGGGTTCTTC
cdr3_aa: CASSEGDRGFF

j_call: TRBJ1-5
d_call: TRBD1
clone_size: few
v_call: TRBV6-5
cdr3_nt: TGTGCCAGCAGGGCACAGGGGATTTGGGATCAGCCCCAGCATTTT
cdr3_aa: CASRAQGIWDQPQHF

j_call: TRBJ2-5
d_call: -
clone_size: few
v_call: TRBV5-1
cdr3_nt: TGCGCCAGCAGCTTGCAGACCCAAGAGACCCAGTACTTC
cdr3_aa: CASSLQTQETQYF

j_call: TRBJ2-1
d_call: -
clone_size: -
v_call: TRBV6-1
cdr3_nt: TGTGCCAGCAGTGAACAGGGTATCGGCGAGCAGTTCTTC
cdr3_aa: CASSEQGIGEQFF

j_call: TRBJ2-1
d_call: TRBD2
clone_size: many
v_call: TRBV6-5
cdr3_nt: TGTGCCAGCAGTTACTCAGGACTAGCGGGAGCTAACAATGAGCAGTTCTTC
cdr3_aa: CASSYSGLAGANNEQFF

j_call: TRBJ2-4
d_call: TRBD2
clone_size: -
v_call: TRBV28
cdr3_nt: TGTGCCAGCAGACGCGGGAGACTAGCCAAAAACATTCAGTACTTC
cdr3_aa: CASRRGRLAKNIQYF

j_call: TRBJ2-7
d_call: TRBD2
clone_size: -
v_call: TRBV2
cdr3_nt: TGTGCCAGCCGGGGGGGACGGCGGGGGCAGTACTTC
cdr3_aa: CASRGGRRGQYF

j_call: TRBJ2-1
d_call: -
clone_size: -
v_call: TRBV5-1
cdr3_nt: TGCGCCAGCAGCTATCAGACCTCCTACAATGAGCAGTTCTTC
cdr3_aa: CASSYQTSYNEQFF

j_call: TRBJ2-3
d_call: -
clone_size: few
v_call: TRBV5-1
cdr3_nt: TGCGCCAGCAGATCGGGACCCGATGGCACAGATACGCAGTATTTT
cdr3_aa: CASRSGPDGTDTQYF

j_call: TRBJ2-1
d_call: TRBD2
clone_size: -
v_call: TRBV29-1
cdr3_nt: TGCAGCGCAACTAGCGGAAGCTCCTACAATGAGCAGTTCTTC
cdr3_aa: CSATSGSSYNEQFF

j_call: TRBJ2-1
d_call: TRBD2
clone_size: few
v_call: TRBV29-1
cdr3_nt: TGCAGCGTGGATAGGACTAGCGGCTACAATGAGCAGTTCTTC
cdr3_aa: CSVDRTSGYNEQFF

j_call: TRBJ1-1
d_call: -
clone_size: -
v_call: TRBV6-2/TRBV6-3
cdr3_nt: TGTGCCAGCAGTTACATGGGCAACACTGAAGCTTTCTTT
cdr3_aa: CASSYMGNTEAFF

j_call: TRBJ2-7
d_call: -
clone_size: many
v_call: TRBV12-3/TRBV12-4
cdr3_nt: TGTGCCAGCAGTCCCCGGGGCGGGACGAACTACGAGCAGTACTTC
cdr3_aa: CASSPRGGTNYEQYF

j_call: TRBJ2-2
d_call: -
clone_size: few
v_call: TRBV28
cdr3_nt: TGTGCCAGCAGGAAAATCGCGAACACCGGGGAGCTGTTTTTT
cdr3_aa: CASRKIANTGELFF

j_call: TRBJ1-3
d_call: -
clone_size: -
v_call: TRBV6-1
cdr3_nt: TGTGCCAGCAGTGAAGTTGGGACCTCTGGAAACACCATATATTTT
cdr3_aa: CASSEVGTSGNTIYF